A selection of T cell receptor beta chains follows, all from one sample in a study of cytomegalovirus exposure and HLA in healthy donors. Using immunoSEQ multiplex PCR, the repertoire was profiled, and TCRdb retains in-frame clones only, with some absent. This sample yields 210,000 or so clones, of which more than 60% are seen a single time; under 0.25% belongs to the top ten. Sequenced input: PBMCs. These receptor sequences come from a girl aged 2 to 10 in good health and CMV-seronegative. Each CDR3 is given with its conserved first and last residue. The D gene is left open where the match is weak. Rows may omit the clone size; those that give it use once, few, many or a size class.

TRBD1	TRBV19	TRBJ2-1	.	TGTGCCAGTAGTTACAGGACAGGGGGTAATGAGCAGTTCTTC	CASSYRTGGNEQFF
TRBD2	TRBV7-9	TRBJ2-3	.	TGTGCCAGCAGCCAAGGACTAGCGGGAGGTACAGATACGCAGTATTTT	CASSQGLAGGTDTQYF
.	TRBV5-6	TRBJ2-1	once	TGTGCCAGCAGCTTGTTTCTGGTGGGCCACAATGAGCAGTTCTTC	CASSLFLVGHNEQFF
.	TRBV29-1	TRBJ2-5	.	TGCAGCGTTGACGAGTACCAAGAGACCCAGTACTTC	CSVDEYQETQYF
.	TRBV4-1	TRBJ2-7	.	TGCGCCAGCAGCCAAGACCCCCAGGGGATAAGCTCCTACGAGCAGTACTTC	CASSQDPQGISSYEQYF
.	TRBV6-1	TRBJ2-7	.	TGTGCCAGCAGTGAAGTTGACAGGCCCTACGAGCAGTACTTC	CASSEVDRPYEQYF
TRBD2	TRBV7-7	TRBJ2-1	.	TGTGCCAGCAGCTTACGGGAAAGGCGGGGGGGGATTAATGAGCAGTTCTTC	CASSLRERRGGINEQFF
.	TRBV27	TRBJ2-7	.	TGTGCCAGCATGGGGATCAGGGGAACGTTCTACGAGCAGTACTTC	CASMGIRGTFYEQYF
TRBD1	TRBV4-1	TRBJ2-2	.	TGCGCCAGCAGCCAAGACGGTGGACAGGGGGCGCCCGGGGAGCTGTTTTTT	CASSQDGGQGAPGELFF
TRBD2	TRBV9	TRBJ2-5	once	TGTGCCAGCAGCGCCGGGGGGGGCTTCGAGGGGACCCAGTACTTC	CASSAGGGFEGTQYF
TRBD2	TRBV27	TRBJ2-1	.	TGTGCCAGCAGTTACACCCCTGGGGTAGCGGGGGGGCACAGCTCCTACAATGAGCAGTTCTTC	CASSYTPGVAGGHSSYNEQFF
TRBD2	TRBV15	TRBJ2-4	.	TGTGCCACCAGCAGAGCTAAACTAGCGGGGGGAATTCTAGCCAAAAACATTCAGTACTTC	CATSRAKLAGGILAKNIQYF
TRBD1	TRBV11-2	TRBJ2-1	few	TGTGCCAGCAGCCAGGGACAGGGACCTTACAATGAGCAGTTCTTC	CASSQGQGPYNEQFF
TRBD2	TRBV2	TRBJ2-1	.	TGTGCCAGCAGTAGCGGGGGGCTTGACAATGAGCAGTTCTTC	CASSSGGLDNEQFF
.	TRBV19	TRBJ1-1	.	TGTGCCAGTAGTATTTCCAGGAACACTGAAGCTTTCTTT	CASSISRNTEAFF
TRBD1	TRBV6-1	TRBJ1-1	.	TGTGCCAGCAGAGTCTGGACAGGGGGCACTGAAGCTTTCTTT	CASRVWTGGTEAFF
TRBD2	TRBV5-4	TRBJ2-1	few	TGTGCCAGCAGCGCCCCACAGCGGGGGGGCCCAAATGAGCAGTTCTTC	CASSAPQRGGPNEQFF
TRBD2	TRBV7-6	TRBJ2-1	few	TGTGCCAGCAGCTTTAGCGGGGGACCGAGCTCCTACAATGAGCAGTTCTTC	CASSFSGGPSSYNEQFF
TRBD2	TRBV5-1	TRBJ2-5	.	TGCGCCAGCAGCTTGGAGGGACTAGGCCAAGAGACCCAGTACTTC	CASSLEGLGQETQYF
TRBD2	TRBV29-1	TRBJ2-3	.	TGCAGCGTTGAAATCCTAGCGGGAGGGCATGACACAGATACGCAGTATTTT	CSVEILAGGHDTDTQYF
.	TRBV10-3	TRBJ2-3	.	TGTGCCATCGGGTTGTCGGGTACAGATACGCAGTATTTT	CAIGLSGTDTQYF
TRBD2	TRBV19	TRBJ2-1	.	TGTGCCAGTACTTCTAGCGGGACCAATGAGCAGTTCTTC	CASTSSGTNEQFF
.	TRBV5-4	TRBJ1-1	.	TGTGCCAGCAGCTTGGCCCAGGGTGGGGGGACTGAAGCTTTCTTT	CASSLAQGGGTEAFF
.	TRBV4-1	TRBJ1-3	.	TGCGCCAGCAGCCAAGATAGGGCAGGGACTGGAAACACCATATATTTT	CASSQDRAGTGNTIYF
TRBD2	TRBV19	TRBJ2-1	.	TGTGCCAGTAGTATAAGTATAGCGGGGGGCAGTGAGCAGTTCTTC	CASSISIAGGSEQFF
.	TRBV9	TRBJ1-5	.	TGTGCCAGCAGCCCTGGACAGCGCAATCAGCCCCAGCATTTT	CASSPGQRNQPQHF
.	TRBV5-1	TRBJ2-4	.	TGCGCCAGCAGCTGGGACAAAGCCGACATTCAGTACTTC	CASSWDKADIQYF
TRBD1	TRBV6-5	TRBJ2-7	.	TGTGCCAGCAGGCATAGACAGGGGGCCTACGAGCAGTACTTC	CASRHRQGAYEQYF
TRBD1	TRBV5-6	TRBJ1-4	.	TGTGCCAGCAGTTTCGGGACAGGGTATGAAAAACTGTTTTTT	CASSFGTGYEKLFF
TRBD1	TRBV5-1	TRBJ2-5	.	TGCGCCAGCGGTAACGACAGGGGCCAAGAGACCCAGTACTTC	CASGNDRGQETQYF
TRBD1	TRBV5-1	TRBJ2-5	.	TGCGCCAGCAGCGTAATACGACAGGGTAGTGGTGAGACCCAGTACTTC	CASSVIRQGSGETQYF
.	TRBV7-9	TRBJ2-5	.	TGTGCCAGCAGCTTAATCTTAGAAGAGACCCAGTACTTC	CASSLILEETQYF
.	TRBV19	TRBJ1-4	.	TGTGCCAGTAATATGTTAGGGGTAGGCAATGAAAAACTGTTTTTT	CASNMLGVGNEKLFF